A single sample is the source of the 14 T cell receptor beta chains below, sequenced in a study of blood T cell repertoires in COVID-19. The table came from immunoSEQ multiplex PCR; TCRdb's copy has only in-frame clones and leaves some out. This table has roughly 380,000 clones, approximately 81% appearing once. The sequencing sample was made of peripheral blood. The receptor set was obtained from a woman aged 18-35 years with acute or convalescent COVID-19.

The chain carries TRBV19 and TRBJ2-7, with D possibly being TRBD1 (6 bases). Per germline, CDR1 LNHDA and CDR2 SQIVND (reference sequence). V was shortened by 5 bases and J by 6 bases, with 14 bases between the two germline ends. This CDR3 spans 13 amino acids. CDR3 region: CASSSHRQAEQYF. The CDR3 DNA follows: TGTGCCAGTAGTTCACACCGACAGGCCGAGCAGTACTTC.

This clone appeared a few times. The chain is built from TRBV12-3 or TRBV12-4 and TRBJ1-2; tentative D call: TRBD1 (6 bases). V gave up 6 bases and J gave up 12 bases, with 20 bases separating them. The length of the CDR3 is 13 residues. CDR3 loop: CASSYRDTRDHTF. The CDR3, as DNA: TGTGCCAGCAGCTACCGGGACACCAGAGACCACACCTTC.

This clone was picked up one time. The chain carries TRBV3-1 (or the pseudogene TRBV3-2) and TRBJ1-1; 7 nucleotides agree with TRBD1. Germline V gives CDR1 LGHDT, CDR2 YNNKEL (reference sequence). The CDR3 loop spans 14 amino acids. The trim removed 3 bases at V and 6 bases at J, leaving 7 bases unmatched. CDR3 residues: CASSHEQGIAEAFF. CDR3 DNA sequence: TGTGCCAGCAGCCACGAACAGGGGATCGCTGAAGCTTTCTTT.

This clone was counted once. This sample also contains other DNA sequences that code for the same CDR3. The rearrangement uses TRBV21-1 and TRBJ2-7; TRBD2 is the table's D call, not checked against the DNA. TRBV21-1 is termed a pseudogene. The CDR3 runs 17 residues. The CDR3 is CASSSSPHGGRDYEQYF. DNA for the CDR3: TGTGCCAGCAGCAGCTCCCCCCACGGGGGGCGAGACTACGAGCAGTACTTC.

V usage is TRBV19 and J usage is TRBJ1-1, with TRBD1 as a possible D gene (5 bases). V dropped 3 bases and J dropped 4 bases, with 15 bases sitting between them. The CDR3 has 15 residues. Germline CDR1 reads LNHDA; CDR2 reads SQIVND (reference sequence). CDR3 sequence: CASSMRSRVGTEAFF. In nucleotides, the CDR3 is TGTGCCAGTAGTATGAGATCCAGGGTAGGCACTGAAGCTTTCTTT.

The V and J genes are TRBV6-5 and TRBJ2-1, with 10 bases matching TRBD1. V was clipped by 6 bases and J by 4 bases; unmatched bases: 3. The germline V gene has CDR1 MNHEY and CDR2 SVGAGI. This CDR3 contains 14 residues. CDR3 sequence: CASRGQGVYNEQFF. The CDR3 DNA sequence: TGTGCCAGCAGAGGACAGGGGGTTTACAATGAGCAGTTCTTC.

The chain employs TRBV27 and TRBJ2-7; D perhaps matches TRBD2 (7 bases). This CDR3 is 17 amino acids long. V lost 4 bases and J lost 6, with 25 bases in between. Germline V lookup: CDR1 MNHEY, CDR2 SMNVEV (reference sequence). The CDR3 here is CASSSIRFFGGLSEQYF. The CDR3 DNA is TGTGCCAGCAGTTCAATTCGTTTTTTCGGGGGGCTAAGCGAGCAGTACTTC.

The V call is TRBV3-1 (or the pseudogene TRBV3-2), the J call TRBJ1-1; D remains ambiguous. V was shortened by 1 base and J by 8 bases, with 8 bases between the two germline ends. This CDR3 spans 12 amino acids. Germline CDR1 LGHDT, CDR2 YNNKEL (reference sequence). The CDR3: CASSQGNREAFF. The CDR3 DNA reads as TGTGCCAGCAGCCAAGGAAACAGAGAAGCTTTCTTT.

Written as DNA, the CDR3 is TGTGCCAGCAGCTTACCTAACAGGCTCTACACCTTC. Translating it yields CASSLPNRLYTF. The chain links TRBV7-9 to TRBJ1-2; TRBD1 is a possible D gene (5 bases). This CDR3 is 12 amino acids long. The V and J ends lost 2 bases and 10 bases respectively, with 11 bases between them. Germline values: CDR1 SEHNR, CDR2 FQNEAQ (reference sequence).

The J gene is TRBJ1-2, the V gene TRBV6-5; weak D call: TRBD1 (5 bases). Trimming took off 7 bases at V and 7 bases at J, with 16 bases between the two ends. This CDR3 is built from 13 residues. Germline V gives CDR1 MNHEY, CDR2 SVGAGI. The CDR3 nucleotides are TGTGCCAGCAAGATGGGGGGAGTAAGTGGCTACACCTTC. Protein product: CASKMGGVSGYTF.

The rearrangement links TRBV12-5 to TRBJ2-2, with 8 bases identical to TRBD2. Germline CDR1 and CDR2: LGHNT and FRNRAP. The length of the CDR3 is 22 residues. Trimming cost V 0 bases and J 4 bases; bases outside gene matches: 22. For the CDR3, the DNA is TGTGCTAGTGGTTTGGTACAATCGTGGAGACTAGCGACTCGGGCGGGCACCGGGGAGCTGTTTTTT. This codes for CASGLVQSWRLATRAGTGELFF.

The chain employs TRBV7-3 and TRBJ1-1; D is perhaps TRBD1 (6 bases). The CDR3 is 18 residues long. CDR1 is SGHTA, CDR2 FQGTGA, per germline. Trimming pared 1 base from V and 4 bases from J, leaving 22 bases between. The CDR3 loop reads CASSLSPPSDRRVTEAFF. In DNA, the CDR3 is TGTGCCAGCAGCTTAAGTCCCCCGTCAGACAGGCGGGTCACTGAAGCTTTCTTT. The whole variable domain, remainder taken from reference TRBV7-3 and TRBJ1-1, is GAGVSQTPSNKVTEKGKYVELRCDPISGHTALYWYRQSLGQGPEFLIYFQGTGAADDSGLPNDRFFAVRPEGSVSTLKIQRTERGDSAVYLCASSLSPPSDRRVTEAFFGQGTRLTVV.

In its sample, this clone was seen a few times. The V and J genes are TRBV2 and TRBJ1-6; no firm D call. Trimming stripped 4 bases from V and 8 bases from J, with 12 bases between. The CDR3 covers 14 residues. Germline CDR1 is SNHLY and CDR2 is FYNNEI. The CDR3 sequence is CASSGGVMHSPLHF. The CDR3 DNA follows: TGTGCCAGCAGTGGCGGCGTGATGCATTCACCCCTCCACTTT. Filled out from reference TRBV2 and TRBJ1-6, the complete variable domain reads EPEVTQTPSHQVTQMGQEVILRCVPISNHLYFYWYRQILGQKVEFLVSFYNNEISEKSEIFDDQFSVERPDGSNFTLKIRSTKLEDSAMYFCASSGGVMHSPLHFGNGTRLTVT.

The rearrangement uses TRBV30 and TRBJ1-3; no definite D call. The CDR3 is 14 amino acids. V dropped 2 bases and J dropped 0 bases, with 8 bases sitting between them. Per the germline V gene, CDR1 is GTSNPN and CDR2 is SVGIG (reference sequence). The CDR3: CAWSTGSSGNTIYF. The DNA of the CDR3 is TGTGCCTGGAGTACGGGGAGCTCTGGAAACACCATATATTTT.